This TCR beta chain was found in a study of CD8 T cells in Susac syndrome. The CD8+ and CD4+ T cells were negatively isolated, with the TEMRA cells enriched by FACS. V lost 0 bases and J 9 bases, leaving 14 bases between the germline ends. The length of the CDR3 is 14 residues. CDR1 and CDR2 (germline): PRHDT, FYEKMQ (reference sequence). An input of roughly 0.5 to 1 ug of RNA was subjected to reverse transcription using random hexamers. An immunoSEQ multiplex PCR amplified TCR beta CDR3 over 54 Vbeta and 13 Jbeta. TCRdb redid the calling of the immunoSEQ multiplex PCR reads with MiXCR, one entry per CDR3 protein. Seen here are just over 150,000 distinct CDR3 sequences, about 94% observed once, and the top ten hold 0.2% to 0.25%.

The clonotype comes from a human donor with multiple sclerosis. This chain uses TRBV13 with TRBJ1-2, with D uncertain. The specimen was CD8+ T cells from PBMCs. In DNA, the CDR3 is TGTGCCAGCAGCTTAGGGGGATCGGCTTCGAGCTACACCTTC. Its protein is CASSLGGSASSYTF.